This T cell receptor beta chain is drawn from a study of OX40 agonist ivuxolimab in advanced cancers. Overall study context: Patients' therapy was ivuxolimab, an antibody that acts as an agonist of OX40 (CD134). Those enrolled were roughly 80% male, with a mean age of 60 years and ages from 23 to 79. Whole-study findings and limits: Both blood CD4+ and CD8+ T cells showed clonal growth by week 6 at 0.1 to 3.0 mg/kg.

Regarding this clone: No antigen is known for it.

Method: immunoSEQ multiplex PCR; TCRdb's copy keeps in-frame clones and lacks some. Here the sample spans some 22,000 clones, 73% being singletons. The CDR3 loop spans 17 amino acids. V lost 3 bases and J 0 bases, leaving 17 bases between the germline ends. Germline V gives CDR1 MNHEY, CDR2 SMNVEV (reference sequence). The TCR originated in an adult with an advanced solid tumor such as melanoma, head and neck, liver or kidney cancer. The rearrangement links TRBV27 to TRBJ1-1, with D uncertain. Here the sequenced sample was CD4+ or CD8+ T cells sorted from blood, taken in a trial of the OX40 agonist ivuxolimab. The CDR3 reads CASSLVVTGRMNTEAFF. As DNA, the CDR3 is TGTGCCAGCAGTTTGGTGGTGACCGGACGGATGAACACTGAAGCTTTCTTT.